Following are 20 T cell receptor beta chains from one sample sequenced in a study of CXCR3-negative and CXCR3-positive naive CD8 T cells. TRB cDNA was prepared as libraries by UMI-labeled 5' RACE. Using the 5' RACE reads, TCRdb records one entry per CDR3 protein without DNA. In total, the table holds fewer than 50,000 distinct CDR3 sequences. What was sequenced was naive CXCR3- CD8+ T cells from blood. Described subset: CD45RO-CCR7+CD27+CD95- naive CD8+ T cells lacking CXCR3 (TNR3-). The receptors here all came from a human donor in good health. Some clones in this sample may be carry-over from other donors' samples.

The chain recombines TRBV4-3 with TRBJ2-2; TCRdb names TRBD2, which stays unverified in the absence of DNA. Germline V lookup: CDR1 LGHNA, CDR2 YSLEER. The CDR3 contains 18 residues. The chain's CDR3 is CASSQDRLAGGPIEELFF.

The chain carries TRBV6-5 and TRBJ1-1. Germline V lookup: CDR1 MNHEY, CDR2 SVGAGI. This CDR3 comprises 14 residues. Here the CDR3 reads CASSYSMGIDEAFF.

CDR3 loop: CASSLAFGQQETQYF. The chain is built from TRBV11-2 and TRBJ2-5; TCRdb's D call, TRBD1, is unchecked because there is no DNA. This CDR3 has 15 residues. CDR1 is SGHAT and CDR2 is FQNNGV in the germline V gene.

The gene calls are TRBV7-9 and TRBJ2-1; TCRdb names TRBD1, which stays unverified in the absence of DNA. Per the germline V gene, CDR1 is SEHNR and CDR2 is FQNEAQ (reference sequence). This CDR3 has 16 amino acids. This chain's CDR3 is CASSLVLGRGGNEQFF.

The chain uses TRBV3-1 and TRBJ2-5. Germline V lookup: CDR1 LGHDT, CDR2 YNNKEL (reference sequence). This CDR3 contains 15 residues. CDR3 sequence reads: CASSQVLDWEETQYF.

The V gene is TRBV6-2 or TRBV6-3, the J gene TRBJ2-3; TCRdb's D gene call, TRBD1, goes unchecked for lack of DNA. The germline gives CDR1 MNHEY, CDR2 SVGEGT. The CDR3 covers 16 residues. The CDR3 is CASSYSPRDLTDTQYF.

The rearrangement joins TRBV4-2 to TRBJ2-3; TCRdb's D gene call, TRBD1, goes unchecked for lack of DNA. Germline-derived CDR1 and CDR2 are LGHNA and YNFKEQ. CDR3 length: 16 amino acids. CDR3 sequence reads: CASSQGTDRVSDTQYF.

The chain links TRBV12-3 or TRBV12-4 to TRBJ2-1; TCRdb designates TRBD2, a call that cannot be tested without DNA. The CDR3 runs to 16 residues. CDR3 residues: CASSQTSDQTNNEQFF.

The J gene is TRBJ2-5, the V gene TRBV7-2; TCRdb's D gene call, TRBD1, goes unchecked for lack of DNA. This CDR3 has 15 amino acids. Germline loops: CDR1 SGHTA, CDR2 FQGNSA. CDR3 sequence reads: CASSFRDRGQETQYF.

The chain is built from TRBV5-1 and TRBJ1-4; the D call from TCRdb, TRBD1, cannot be confirmed without DNA. This CDR3 comprises 15 residues. The germline V gene encodes CDR1 SGHRS and CDR2 YFSETQ. Here the CDR3 reads CASRTGRLGNEKLFF. The whole variable domain, remainder taken from reference TRBV5-1 and TRBJ1-4, is KAGVTQTPRYLIKTRGQQVTLSCSPISGHRSVSWYQQTPGQGLQFLFEYFSETQRNKGNFPGRFSGRQFSNSRSEMNVSTLELGDSALYLCASRTGRLGNEKLFFGSGTQLSVL.

V gene TRBV4-3 combines with J gene TRBJ2-1. Germline assignment: CDR1 LGHNA and CDR2 YSLEER. The CDR3 totals 13 residues. CDR3 sequence reads: CASSQDSGYEQFF.

This CDR3 reads CASSQARRSNTEAFF. This rearrangement joins TRBV4-3 to TRBJ1-1. CDR3 length: 15 residues. The germline V gene encodes CDR1 LGHNA and CDR2 YSLEER.

V gene TRBV29-1 combines with J gene TRBJ2-7. The CDR3 contains 12 residues. Germline CDR1 reads SQVTM; CDR2 reads ANQGSEA. CDR3 region: CSVEDETTEQYF.

The V gene is TRBV5-5, the J gene TRBJ2-1; checking the TCRdb D call of TRBD2 is not possible without DNA. Germline loops: CDR1 SGHKS, CDR2 YYEKEE (reference sequence). The CDR3 has 14 residues. The CDR3: CASSFRGDYNEQFF.

This rearrangement joins TRBV12-5 to TRBJ2-1; checking the TCRdb D call of TRBD2 is not possible without DNA. CDR1 and CDR2 from the germline V gene are LGHNT and FRNRAP. The CDR3 is made up of 19 amino acids. Here the CDR3 reads CASGSPLAGLVTSYNEQFF.

V gene TRBV5-4 combines with J gene TRBJ2-3. The CDR3 extends over 11 amino acids. CDR1 SGHNT and CDR2 YYREEE come from the germline V gene (reference sequence). This CDR3 is CASSDQAQQYF.

This chain links TRBV7-9 with TRBJ2-7; TCRdb calls TRBD1, which cannot be checked without DNA. In germline, CDR1 is SEHNR, CDR2 FQNEAQ (reference sequence). The CDR3 has 17 residues. CDR3 protein: CASSSHPRQGSSYEQYF.

The rearrangement links TRBV12-3 or TRBV12-4 to TRBJ2-7; TCRdb names TRBD1, which stays unverified in the absence of DNA. The CDR3 consists of 11 residues. The CDR3 is CASTTGDEQYF.

The gene calls are TRBV7-6 and TRBJ2-7; TCRdb designates TRBD1, a call that cannot be tested without DNA. The CDR3 has 15 residues. In germline, CDR1 is SGHVS, CDR2 FNYEAQ. CDR3 sequence: CASSPYTGPSYEQYF.

The chain couples TRBV6-2 or TRBV6-3 to TRBJ2-1. CDR3 size: 11 residues. The germline V gene has CDR1 MNHEY and CDR2 SVGEGT. This CDR3 reads CASSYADEQFF.